The rows below give T cell receptor beta chains drawn from one sample of a study of cytomegalovirus exposure and HLA in healthy donors. Sequencing was performed with immunoSEQ multiplex PCR; in TCRdb, only in-frame clones are kept and a portion is missing. The sample consists of 300,000 or so clones, approximately 85% of them appearing once. The sequenced sample consisted of PBMCs. These TCRs come from a woman in her thirties or forties in good health and CMV-seropositive. Each CDR3 is given without its conserved first and last residue. The D gene is left open where the match is weak. Some rows have no size entry. The others give once, few or many, or a class for an expanded clone.

>.|.|TRBV11-2|TRBJ2-1
ASRPELASYNEQF
>.|TRBD2|TRBV5-1|TRBJ2-2
ASSFRTSGNTGELF
>once|.|TRBV28|TRBJ2-7
ASSPQGYEQY
>.|.|TRBV29-1|TRBJ1-1
SVFSTHTEAF
>.|TRBD2|TRBV4-2|TRBJ2-1
ASSQEPGLAGGNEQF
>.|.|TRBV27|TRBJ1-1
ASSLSLATEAF
>.|TRBD2|TRBV7-3|TRBJ2-1
ASSLVAGAYNEQF
>few|TRBD2|TRBV4-3|TRBJ2-7
ASSPGLAGVYEQY
>.|TRBD1|TRBV5-1|TRBJ2-3
ASSLGTGGVGTDTQY
>once|TRBD2|TRBV29-1|TRBJ2-2
SARLAGGPDTGELF
>.|TRBD2|TRBV9|TRBJ2-1
ASSPASGRLNEQF
>.|TRBD1|TRBV27|TRBJ1-4
ASRTNFRTGEADEKLF
>.|.|TRBV28|TRBJ2-7
ASLGRGRGYEQY
>.|.|TRBV12-1|TRBJ1-2
ASSPSDPGGYT
>once|.|TRBV7-9|TRBJ1-2
ASTHPTQTRFYGYT
>.|.|TRBV4-3|TRBJ2-7
ASSQELGAVYEQY
>.|.|TRBV6-5|TRBJ2-2
ASSYSRYLDTGELF
>.|.|TRBV7-9|TRBJ1-2
ASSLWRDANYGYT
>.|TRBD2|TRBV2|TRBJ2-1
ASSSLAGDDEQF
>.|TRBD2|TRBV7-9|TRBJ2-7
SSSLTSASGEYEQY
>once|TRBD2|TRBV18|TRBJ2-7
ASSPNRAGGGEQY
>.|TRBD1|TRBV6-5|TRBJ1-3
ASQQGAGNTIY
>.|.|TRBV7-9|TRBJ2-1
SSSLVQVTHNEQF
>once|TRBD2|TRBV5-1|TRBJ2-2
ASSLLLAGVVGELF
>.|TRBD1|TRBV7-9|TRBJ2-7
ASSLSGDRGYEQY
>.|TRBD1|TRBV7-6|TRBJ2-1
ASSLVPRDRNNEQF
>once|.|TRBV28|TRBJ1-1
ASRGGDAANTEAF
>once|TRBD1|TRBV5-1|TRBJ2-1
ASSGGQVNEQF
>.|.|TRBV19|TRBJ2-1
ASRRLAAYNEQF
>.|.|TRBV4-1|TRBJ2-7
ASSSLTGPWNYEQY
>.|TRBD2|TRBV11-2|TRBJ2-7
ASSSRTSGIFYEQY
>.|TRBD1|TRBV7-2|TRBJ2-6
ASSSGTAPTGANVLT
>.|.|TRBV7-2|TRBJ1-3
ASSSPGSGNTIY
>.|.|TRBV30|TRBJ2-5
VGTTGSTQTQY
>.|TRBD1|TRBV7-9|TRBJ1-2
ASSLWDRGGYGYT
>.|TRBD2|TRBV5-1|TRBJ2-7
ASSSDGEGYEQY
>.|.|TRBV28|TRBJ1-1
ASSLDGGRNTEAF
>.|TRBD1|TRBV4-2|.
ASSQEGIGGPFYEQY
>.|.|TRBV2|TRBJ2-3
ASARSDTQY
>.|.|TRBV6-6|TRBJ2-3
ASSSSSDTQY
>.|.|TRBV19|TRBJ1-6
ASSMAEALH
>.|.|TRBV7-6|TRBJ2-7
ASSSLPGRNSYEQY
>many|TRBD1|TRBV5-6|TRBJ1-1
ASSLAPTGVGTEAF
>.|.|TRBV5-1|TRBJ1-4
ASSSGGVPEKLF